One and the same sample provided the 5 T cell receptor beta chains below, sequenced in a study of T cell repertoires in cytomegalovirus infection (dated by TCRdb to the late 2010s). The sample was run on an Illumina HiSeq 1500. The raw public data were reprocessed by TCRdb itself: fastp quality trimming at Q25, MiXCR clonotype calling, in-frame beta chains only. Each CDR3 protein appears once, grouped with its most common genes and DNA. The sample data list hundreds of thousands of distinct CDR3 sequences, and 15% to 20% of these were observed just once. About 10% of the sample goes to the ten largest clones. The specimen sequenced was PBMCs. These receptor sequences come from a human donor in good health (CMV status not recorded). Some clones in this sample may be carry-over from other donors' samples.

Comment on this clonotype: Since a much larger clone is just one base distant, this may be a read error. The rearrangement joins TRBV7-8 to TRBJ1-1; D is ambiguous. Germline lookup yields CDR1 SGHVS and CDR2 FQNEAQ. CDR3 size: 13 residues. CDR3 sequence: CASSRLGATETFF. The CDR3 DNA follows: TGTGCCAGCAGCCGCTTGGGCGCCACTGAAACTTTCTTT.

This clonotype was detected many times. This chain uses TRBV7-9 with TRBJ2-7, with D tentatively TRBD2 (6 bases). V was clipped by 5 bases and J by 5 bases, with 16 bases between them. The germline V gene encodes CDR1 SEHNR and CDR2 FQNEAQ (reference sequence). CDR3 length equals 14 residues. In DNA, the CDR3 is TGTGCCAGCAGCAAACGGGAGCTCCTAAACGAGCAGTACTTC. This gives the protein CASSKRELLNEQYF.

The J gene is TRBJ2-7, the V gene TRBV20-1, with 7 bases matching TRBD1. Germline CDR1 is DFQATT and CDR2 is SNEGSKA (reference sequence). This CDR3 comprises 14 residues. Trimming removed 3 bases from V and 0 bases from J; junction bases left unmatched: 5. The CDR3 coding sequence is TGCAGTGCTAGGGACAGGCGCAGCTCCTACGAGCAGTACTTC. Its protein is CSARDRRSSYEQYF.

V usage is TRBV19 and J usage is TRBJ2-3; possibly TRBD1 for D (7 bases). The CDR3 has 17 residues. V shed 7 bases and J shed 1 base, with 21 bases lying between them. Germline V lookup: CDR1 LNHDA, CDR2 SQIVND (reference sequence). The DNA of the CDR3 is TGTGCCAGTAACTCGTGGAGGGGGCCGGGTGGCACAGATACGCAGTATTTT. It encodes CASNSWRGPGGTDTQYF.

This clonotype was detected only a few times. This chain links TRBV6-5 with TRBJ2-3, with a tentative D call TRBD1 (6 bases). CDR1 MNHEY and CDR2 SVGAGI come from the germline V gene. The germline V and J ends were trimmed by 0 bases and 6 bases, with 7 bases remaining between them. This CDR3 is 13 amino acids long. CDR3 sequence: CASSYSQGDTQYF. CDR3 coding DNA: TGTGCCAGCAGTTACTCCCAGGGGGATACGCAGTATTTT.